Below, 30 T cell receptor beta chains from the same sample are listed, as sequenced in a study of blood T cell repertoires in COVID-19. The method was immunoSEQ multiplex PCR; TCRdb's version includes in-frame clones alone and lacks a portion of them. The repertoire holds a few hundred thousand clones, with roughly 89% as singletons. The specimen sequenced was peripheral blood. These receptor sequences come from a woman in her 30s with active or convalescent COVID-19.

V gene TRBV5-1 combines with J gene TRBJ2-7; 7 positions match TRBD2. J gave up 4 bases and V 5 bases, and 15 bases lay outside the gene matches. From germline, CDR1 is SGHRS and CDR2 YFSETQ. This CDR3 is built from 16 residues. The CDR3 DNA sequence: TGCGCCAGCAGATATTCCTTTTGGGGGGGGTCTTACGAGCAGTACTTC. It encodes CASRYSFWGGSYEQYF.

The sample holds one count of this clone. CDR3: CASSFRVGAGKLFF. The DNA of the CDR3 is TGTGCCAGCAGTTTCAGGGTCGGGGCGGGGAAACTGTTTTTT. The chain joins TRBV6-5 to TRBJ1-4, with D possibly matching TRBD1 (5 bases). CDR1 is MNHEY and CDR2 is SVGAGI in the germline V gene. Deletions cut 4 bases from V and 11 bases from J, with 17 bases between. The CDR3 runs to 14 residues.

The chain carries TRBV10-1 and TRBJ1-1, with 7 bases lining up with TRBD1. This CDR3 spans 11 amino acids. The J segment lost 6 bases and the V segment lost 6 bases, leaving 1 base of the junction unmatched. The germline V gene encodes CDR1 WNHNN and CDR2 SYGVQD (reference sequence). In DNA, the CDR3 is TGCGCCAGCAGCGGGACAGCTGAAGCTTTCTTT. Its translation: CASSGTAEAFF.

This chain links TRBV5-5 with TRBJ2-7; TRBD2 matches 10 bases. CDR3 size: 19 residues. Per the germline V gene, CDR1 is SGHKS and CDR2 is YYEKEE (reference sequence). V lost 0 bases and J lost 8; bases outside the gene matches: 20. The DNA for the CDR3 is TGTGCCAGCAGCTTGGTTCTGTCTGTTCCGGGACTAGCGTATCAAAAGCAGTACTTC. Protein sequence: CASSLVLSVPGLAYQKQYF.

This sequence joins TRBV5-8 and TRBJ1-6; D unclear. CDR1 and CDR2 (germline): SGHTS, YDEGEE. This CDR3 comprises 16 residues. Between the trimmed V and J ends, which lost 0 bases and 0 bases, there was a span of 7 bases. The DNA of the CDR3 is TGTGCCAGCAGCTTGGAAGGGAGCTCCTATAATTCACCCCTCCACTTT. Its protein product is CASSLEGSSYNSPLHF.

The V and J genes are TRBV5-1 and TRBJ1-1; D is perhaps TRBD1 (5 bases). The length of the CDR3 is 15 residues. Germline V gene data show CDR1 as SGHRS and CDR2 as YFSETQ. Between the trimmed V and J ends, which lost 0 bases and 4 bases, there was a span of 13 bases. The CDR3 region has the DNA TGCGCCAGCAGCTTGGAGGTGGGGGGGTCCACTGAAGCTTTCTTT. Its translation is CASSLEVGGSTEAFF.

V and J are TRBV5-4 and TRBJ2-6, with 12 bases identical to TRBD1. Germline lookup yields CDR1 SGHNT and CDR2 YYREEE (reference sequence). V shed 4 bases, J shed 2 bases, and the junction held 7 bases outside the gene matches. CDR3 length equals 18 residues. The CDR3 loop reads CASSHRDRGRPGANVLTF. Here the CDR3 DNA reads TGTGCCAGCAGCCACAGGGACAGGGGGCGTCCTGGGGCCAACGTCCTGACTTTC. Filled out from reference TRBV5-4 and TRBJ2-6, the complete variable domain reads ETGVTQSPTHLIKTRGQQVTLRCSSQSGHNTVSWYQQALGQGPQFIFQYYREEENGRGNFPPRFSGLQFPNYSSELNVNALELDDSALYLCASSHRDRGRPGANVLTFGAGSRLTVL.

A word on this clone: An end of the junction differs from the germline gene, which may be a read error. In nucleotides, the CDR3 is TGTGCCAGCAGCCGACAGGGCACGGATACGCAGTATTTT. This gives the protein CASSRQGTDTQYF. V usage is TRBV3-1 (or the pseudogene TRBV3-2) and J usage is TRBJ2-3, with 7 bases that match TRBD1. The germline V gene has CDR1 LGHDT and CDR2 YNNKEL (reference sequence). This CDR3 contains 13 residues.

This chain connects TRBV6-5 to TRBJ2-3, with 10 bases aligning to TRBD2. CDR1 and CDR2 from the germline V gene are MNHEY and SVGAGI. The CDR3 sequence is 15 residues long. After removal of 5 bases from V and 2 bases from J, the junction contained 4 bases not matched to a gene. Written as DNA, the CDR3 is TGTGCCAGCAGTCTAGCGGGGGTGCCCACAGATACGCAGTATTTT. Translating gives CASSLAGVPTDTQYF.

The rearrangement links TRBV5-1 to TRBJ2-7; TRBD1 is a possible D gene (5 bases). V lost 0 bases to trimming and J lost 2 bases, with 9 bases between them. This CDR3 comprises 14 residues. Germline V gene sequence: CDR1 SGHRS, CDR2 YFSETQ. As DNA, the CDR3 is TGCGCCAGCAGCTTGGGACAGTACACCTACGAGCAGTACTTC. Translating it yields CASSLGQYTYEQYF.

V usage is TRBV7-9 and J usage is TRBJ2-5; 7 bases match TRBD1. CDR1 and CDR2 (germline): SEHNR, FQNEAQ (reference sequence). CDR3 length: 14 amino acids. With 5 bases clipped from V and 1 base from J, the junction kept 4 bases outside the gene matches. CDR3 amino acids: CASSLGTVQETQYF. As DNA, the CDR3 is TGTGCCAGCAGCCTCGGGACAGTCCAAGAGACCCAGTACTTC.

Concerning this clone: Other DNA sequences within the sample encode an identical CDR3. V and J are TRBV30 and TRBJ2-7; tentative D call: TRBD2 (5 bases). Germline values: CDR1 GTSNPN, CDR2 SVGIG (reference sequence). This CDR3 has 13 amino acids. Trimming removed 2 bases from V and 4 bases from J, with 12 bases in between. CDR3 nucleotide sequence: TGTGCCTGGAGTCGGGATTGGGATTACGAGCAGTACTTC. Translation gives CAWSRDWDYEQYF.

The chain couples TRBV19 to TRBJ1-4; 9 nucleotides align to TRBD1. Germline values: CDR1 LNHDA, CDR2 SQIVND (reference sequence). V shed 5 bases, J shed 3 bases, and the junction held 4 bases outside the gene matches. The CDR3 runs to 15 residues. The CDR3 bases are TGTGCCAGTAGTCCCCGACAGGGGGCTAATGAAAAACTGTTTTTT. Its protein product is CASSPRQGANEKLFF.

This clone has more than one count but fewer than ten. V gene TRBV4-3 combines with J gene TRBJ2-1; D possibly corresponds to TRBD1 (6 bases). This CDR3 has 14 residues. Looked up from germline, CDR1 is LGHNA and CDR2 is YSLEER. The V gene lost 4 bases and the J gene lost 9 bases, with 16 bases spanning the gap. The CDR3 DNA follows: TGCGCCAGCAGCCGAACCCGGGACACGGGTGAGCAGTTCTTC. This translates into CASSRTRDTGEQFF.

The rearrangement joins TRBV9 to TRBJ2-2, with a possible D match to TRBD2 (6 bases). Germline lookup yields CDR1 SGDLS and CDR2 YYNGEE. V lost 4 bases to trimming and J lost 5 bases, with 15 bases between them. This CDR3 is 15 amino acids long. CDR3 DNA: TGTGCCAGCAGCCCAACGGGGGACGAGACCGGGGAGCTGTTTTTT. It translates to CASSPTGDETGELFF.

This rearrangement joins TRBV19 to TRBJ2-1, with 10 nucleotides matching TRBD2. Germline CDR1 is LNHDA and CDR2 is SQIVND (reference sequence). The CDR3 is 16 amino acids. V shed 3 bases, J shed 10 bases, and the junction held 12 bases outside the gene matches. CDR3 nucleotides: TGTGCCAGTAGTATTGTCCCCGGGCTAGCGGGGGCCGAGCAGTTCTTC. Amino acid sequence: CASSIVPGLAGAEQFF.

The chain is built from TRBV7-9 and TRBJ2-6; D gene unclear. The CDR3 has 18 residues. Germline V gene lookup returns CDR1 SEHNR and CDR2 FQNEAQ (reference sequence). V lost 5 bases and J lost 0, with 17 bases in between. The DNA for the CDR3 is TGTGCCAGCAGCCCCTGGGCCTTACAATACTCTGGGGCCAACGTCCTGACTTTC. Translation: CASSPWALQYSGANVLTF. The entire variable domain, with the rest obtained from reference TRBV7-9 and TRBJ2-6, is as follows: DTGVSQNPRHKITKRGQNVTFRCDPISEHNRLYWYRQTLGQGPEFLTYFQNEAQLEKSRLLSDRFSAERPKGSFSTLEIQRTEQGDSAMYLCASSPWALQYSGANVLTFGAGSRLTVL.

This rearrangement joins TRBV24-1 to TRBJ1-1; possibly TRBD1 for D (6 bases). Germline V CDR1 and CDR2: KGHDR, SFDVKD. The CDR3 contains 15 residues. The V gene lost 3 bases and the J gene lost 3 bases, with 13 bases spanning the gap. In nucleotides, the CDR3 is TGTGCCACCAGTGATGGGGGAGGGGGTGACACTGAAGCTTTCTTT. As protein: CATSDGGGGDTEAFF.

This rearrangement joins TRBV14 to TRBJ2-1, with D possibly matching TRBD2 (7 bases). V was cut by 4 bases and J by 8 bases, with 24 bases left in between. Germline CDR1 reads SGHDN; CDR2 reads FVKESK. The CDR3 has 17 residues. CDR3 protein: CASSPLQGRGGVDEQFF. The CDR3, as DNA: TGTGCCAGCAGCCCCCTACAGGGCCGAGGGGGGGTGGATGAGCAGTTCTTC.

The rearrangement joins TRBV6-2 or TRBV6-3 to TRBJ2-7, with D tentatively TRBD1 (6 bases). CDR3 length equals 14 residues. V was pared by 5 bases and J by 7 bases, with 18 bases between. The germline V gene has CDR1 MNHEY and CDR2 SVGEGT. CDR3 in DNA: TGTGCCAGCAGTACCCCGACAGGTTACAGGGAGCAGTACTTC. This codes for CASSTPTGYREQYF.

This chain joins TRBV20-1 and TRBJ1-5; 7 nucleotides match TRBD1. J was trimmed by 11 bases and V by 5 bases; bases with no gene match: 18. The CDR3 length is 15 residues. The germline V gene has CDR1 DFQATT and CDR2 SNEGSKA (reference sequence). The CDR3 loop reads CSAGGGTADLRTQHF. The CDR3 DNA reads TGCAGTGCTGGTGGCGGGACAGCCGACCTTCGGACCCAGCATTTT.

V gene TRBV30 combines with J gene TRBJ2-6; the D is unclear. V was clipped by 2 bases and J by 4 bases, with 12 bases between them. The CDR3 contains 15 residues. Per the germline V gene, CDR1 is GTSNPN and CDR2 is SVGIG (reference sequence). CDR3 coding DNA: TGTGCCTGGAGTTCCCGTCCGTCCGGGGCCAACGTCCTGACTTTC. As protein: CAWSSRPSGANVLTF.

V and J are TRBV27 and TRBJ1-6; a possible D gene is TRBD1 (6 bases). The ends were cut back, 2 bases at V and 10 bases at J, with 21 bases in the middle. Germline assignment: CDR1 MNHEY and CDR2 SMNVEV (reference sequence). The CDR3 covers 17 residues. The CDR3 DNA sequence: TGTGCCAGCAGTTTACGCGGGGGAGGACTTAGGGGGTCACCCCTCCACTTT. Protein: CASSLRGGGLRGSPLHF.

The V and J genes are TRBV27 and TRBJ1-1; D is ambiguous. Germline V CDR1 and CDR2: MNHEY, SMNVEV (reference sequence). This CDR3 is 13 amino acids long. V was shortened by 5 bases and J by 4 bases, with 11 bases between the two germline ends. The CDR3 protein is CASSPQASTEAFF. The DNA for the CDR3 is TGTGCCAGCAGTCCTCAGGCGAGCACTGAAGCTTTCTTT.

The rearrangement joins TRBV10-2 to TRBJ2-7; 9 bases align to TRBD1. The CDR3 consists of 17 residues. V trimming: 0 bases; J trimming: 3 bases; junction bases outside the gene matches: 9. Germline V gene data show CDR1 as WSHSY and CDR2 as SAAADI. The CDR3 protein is CASSESRTGTGIYEQYF. The CDR3 DNA reads TGCGCCAGCAGTGAGTCGAGGACCGGGACAGGGATCTACGAGCAGTACTTC.

This clone has just a few counts. This chain uses TRBV25-1 with TRBJ2-7, with D uncertain. This CDR3 has 11 amino acids. In germline, CDR1 is MGHDK, CDR2 SYGVNS. V shed 3 bases and J shed 3 bases, with 3 bases lying between them. The CDR3 protein is CASSDSYEQYF. In nucleotides, the CDR3 is TGTGCCAGCAGTGACAGCTACGAGCAGTACTTC.

The chain carries TRBV7-9 and TRBJ1-2; 9 bases line up with TRBD1. The CDR3 has 17 residues. Germline V CDR1 and CDR2: SEHNR, FQNEAQ (reference sequence). V was pared by 8 bases and J by 2 bases, with 15 bases of the junction left unmatched. The CDR3: CASRPGQGVLGNYGYTF. CDR3 DNA: TGTGCCAGCCGACCGGGACAGGGAGTACTAGGAAACTATGGCTACACCTTC.

CDR3 in DNA: TGTGCCAGCAGGATAAGCGGTAACTATGGCTACACCTTC. Protein product: CASRISGNYGYTF. The chain has TRBV5-6 and TRBJ1-2; D is ambiguous. The CDR3 length is 13 residues. Germline loops: CDR1 SGHDT, CDR2 YYEEEE. Trimming cost V 5 bases and J 1 base, with 9 bases left between them.

This clone was seen only once. The CDR3: CASSPASTGAGYTF. The DNA for the CDR3 is TGTGCCAGCAGCCCGGCTTCTACAGGGGCGGGCTACACCTTC. This chain joins TRBV3-1 (or the pseudogene TRBV3-2) and TRBJ1-2; 7 nucleotides align to TRBD1. Germline V gene sequence: CDR1 LGHDT, CDR2 YNNKEL (reference sequence). The CDR3 is 14 amino acids. V was pared by 4 bases and J by 8 bases, with 10 bases of the junction left unmatched.

The rearrangement uses TRBV7-8 and TRBJ2-5; 7 nucleotides line up with TRBD2. CDR1 and CDR2 from the germline V gene are SGHVS and FQNEAQ. The CDR3 extends over 15 amino acids. The V and J ends lost 1 base and 1 base, in that order; junction bases with no gene match: 3. The CDR3 reads CASSLDRGVQETQYF. In nucleotides, the CDR3 is TGTGCCAGCAGCTTAGATCGGGGGGTCCAAGAGACCCAGTACTTC.